This entry concerns a single T cell receptor beta chain. V was trimmed by 3 bases and J by 0 bases, leaving 8 bases between them. CDR3 size: 15 residues. The germline gives CDR1 SEHNR, CDR2 FQNEAQ (reference sequence). Clones were sequenced by immunoSEQ multiplex PCR, and TCRdb holds only the in-frame ones, with some missing. The data show around 150,000 clones, with 70% to 90% seen just once and approximately 6.6% held by the top ten. Participant ages covered 18 to 89 years across 24 US areas. Self-reported history from a screening survey and questionnaire set each donor's cohort. This specimen comes from a study of blood T cell repertoires in COVID-19. Background on the study: Material from acute and convalescent COVID-19 was sourced from the United States, Italy and Spain. T cells, B-cell-depleted T cells, or PBMCs provided the cDNA or gDNA that served as material.

The sequence was collected from a woman in her forties or fifties who had recovered from COVID-19. V and J are TRBV7-9 and TRBJ1-4, with D possibly TRBD1 on 6 matching bases. Sequenced sample: PBMCs or T cells enriched from blood (not recorded which). The CDR3 DNA follows: TGTGCCAGCAGCTTCGGGACACCAACTAATGAAAAACTGTTTTTT. It is translated as CASSFGTPTNEKLFF.